The rows below give T cell receptor beta chains drawn from one sample of a study of spatial heterogeneity in lung cancer. TCRdb redid the calling of the 5' RACE reads with MiXCR, one entry per CDR3 protein. The sample consists of 15,000 to 20,000 distinct CDR3 sequences, 20% to 25% of them appearing once. Sequences were derived from PBMCs, sampled at surgery. These receptors originate from a female donor with early-stage non-small cell lung cancer. Each CDR3 is given with its conserved first and last residue. Each record gives: D gene, J gene, V gene, clone size, CDR3 DNA, CDR3 protein. The D gene is left open where the match is weak. Where a row states a size, it is once, few, many or the class of an expanded clone; other rows omit it.

.,TRBJ1-2,TRBV3-1,many,TGTGCCAGCAGCCAAGGGGTCTATGGCTACACCTTC,CASSQGVYGYTF
TRBD1,TRBJ1-5,TRBV20-1,once,TGCAGTGCTCCGGGACAGGGCGGGAGTCAGCCCCAGCATTTT,CSAPGQGGSQPQHF
TRBD1,TRBJ1-4,TRBV3-1,many,TGTGCCAGCAGCCCATCCGGGACAGGTACGAGCGAAAAACTGTTTTTT,CASSPSGTGTSEKLFF
.,TRBJ2-2,TRBV7-2,few,TGTGCCAGCAGCTTACGTGGGGACACCGGGGAGCTGTTTTTT,CASSLRGDTGELFF
TRBD1,TRBJ2-5,TRBV28,many,TGTGCCAGCAGCCCCGGGACAGGGGGCGCCGGGACCCAGTACTTC,CASSPGTGGAGTQYF
.,TRBJ2-1,TRBV4-2,medium-sized,TGTGCCAGCAGCCAGGATTCCTACGCCAATGAGCAGTTCTTC,CASSQDSYANEQFF
TRBD1,TRBJ2-1,TRBV18,many,TGTGCCAGCTTACAGGGGGCGCGGGACAATGAGCAGTTCTTC,CASLQGARDNEQFF
.,TRBJ1-6,TRBV6-1,few,TGTGCCAGCAGTGAATCTCAGGGTGTTACCTATAATTCACCCCTCCACTTT,CASSESQGVTYNSPLHF
.,TRBJ1-2,TRBV18,.,TGTGCCAGCTCACCCGTGACAACGACGGACTATGGCTACACCTTC,CASSPVTTTDYGYTF
.,TRBJ1-2,TRBV19,many,TGTGCCACCTCCTCGGTCGGGCAGGGAAGTGGCTACACCTTC,CATSSVGQGSGYTF
TRBD1,TRBJ1-2,TRBV10-2,many,TGCGCCAGCAGTGCTGACAGGGAGTGGGGCTACACCTTC,CASSADREWGYTF
.,TRBJ2-7,TRBV28,many,TGTGCCAGCACAATAGCGGTGGACTCCTACGAGCAGTACTTC,CASTIAVDSYEQYF
TRBD2,TRBJ2-7,TRBV6-5,many,TGTGCCAGCAAACGCGGACTAGCGGGAGCCGAGCAGTACTTC,CASKRGLAGAEQYF
.,TRBJ2-5,TRBV28,many,TGTGCCAGCAGTTTACTGCGGGCTCAGACCCAGTACTTC,CASSLLRAQTQYF
TRBD1,TRBJ1-3,TRBV4-3,many,TGCGCCAGCAGCCAGACCAGGGGGCCCGGAAACACCATATATTTT,CASSQTRGPGNTIYF
TRBD2,TRBJ2-1,TRBV9,.,TGTGCCAGCAGCGTATCCCATACTAGCGGAGGGGGCAATGAGCAGTTCTTC,CASSVSHTSGGGNEQFF
.,TRBJ1-2,TRBV7-9,.,TGTGCCAGCAGCTTAGCTTTGGATTTTAACTATGGCTACACCTTC,CASSLALDFNYGYTF